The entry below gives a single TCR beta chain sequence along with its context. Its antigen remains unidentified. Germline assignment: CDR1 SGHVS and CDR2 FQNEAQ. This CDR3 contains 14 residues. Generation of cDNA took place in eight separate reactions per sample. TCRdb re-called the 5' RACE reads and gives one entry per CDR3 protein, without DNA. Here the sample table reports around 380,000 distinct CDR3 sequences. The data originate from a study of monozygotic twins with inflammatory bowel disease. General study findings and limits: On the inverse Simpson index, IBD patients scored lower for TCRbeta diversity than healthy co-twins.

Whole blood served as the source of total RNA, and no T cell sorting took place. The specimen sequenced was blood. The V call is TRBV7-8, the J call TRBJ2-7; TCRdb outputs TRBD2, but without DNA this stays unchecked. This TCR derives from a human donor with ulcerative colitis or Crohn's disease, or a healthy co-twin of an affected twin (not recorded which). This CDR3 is CASSLGGRDGEQYF.